This T cell receptor (beta chain) emerged from a study of response to subunit inactivated influenza vaccine. This clonotype was recorded at least ten times. Its matching antigen is unknown. TCRdb redid the calling of the RT-PCR reads with MiXCR, one entry per CDR3 protein. This sample yields about 520,000 distinct CDR3 sequences, of which roughly 9.8% are seen a single time; over 9.5% belongs to the top ten. Trimming left V 5 bases short and J 1 base short, with 21 bases between. The CDR3 is 17 amino acids. Findings and caveats of the study: Few new T cells, the authors suggested, are recruited by each seasonal influenza vaccination.

This receptor was identified in a man aged 45-60 years who received an inactivated influenza vaccine. The source was PBMCs from blood, collected roughly 46 days after vaccination. The chain joins TRBV12-3 or TRBV12-4 to TRBJ2-7; a possible D gene is TRBD1 (6 bases). The CDR3 protein is CASSGEQPGHPSYEQYF. Here the CDR3 DNA reads TGTGCCAGCAGTGGGGAACAACCGGGACATCCATCCTACGAGCAGTACTTC.